This T cell receptor beta chain was sequenced for a study of T cell responses to AZD1222 COVID-19 vaccine. Measured with immunoSEQ multiplex PCR; TCRdb has only the in-frame clones, and not every one. The table records some 54,000 clones, around nine tenths of them present only once. The study's findings and limits: When two AZD1222 doses had been given, Spike-specific TCR breadth and depth rose. Seropositivity was recorded at baseline in only a handful of AZD1222 recipients. The donor group comprised mostly white British people and more females; the analysis possibly underestimated clonal diversity.

Note on this clone: The antigen is unknown.

V gave up 3 bases and J gave up 7 bases; unmatched junction bases: 7. CDR3 length: 15 residues. The V gene's germline CDR1 is SGHNT and CDR2 YYREEE (reference sequence). This material consisted of peripheral blood, taken on day 0 of AZD1222 vaccination. The TCR originated in an adult in good health. The V and J genes are TRBV5-4 and TRBJ2-7; 13 nucleotides agree with TRBD2. CDR3 coding DNA: TGTGCCAGCAGCTCGGGACTAGCGGGGTTGAGAGAGCAGTACTTC. Its protein is CASSSGLAGLREQYF.